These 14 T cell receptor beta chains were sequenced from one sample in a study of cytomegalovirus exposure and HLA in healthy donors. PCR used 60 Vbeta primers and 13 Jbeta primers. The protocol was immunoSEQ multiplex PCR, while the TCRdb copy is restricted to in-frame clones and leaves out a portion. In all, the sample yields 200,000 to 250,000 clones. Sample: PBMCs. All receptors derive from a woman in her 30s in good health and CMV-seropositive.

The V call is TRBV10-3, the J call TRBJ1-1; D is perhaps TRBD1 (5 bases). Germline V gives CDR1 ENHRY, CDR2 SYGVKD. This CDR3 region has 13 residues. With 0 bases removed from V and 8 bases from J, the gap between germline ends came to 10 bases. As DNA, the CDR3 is TGTGCCATCAGTGAGTCAGGGGCACAGGAAGCTTTCTTT. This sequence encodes CAISESGAQEAFF.

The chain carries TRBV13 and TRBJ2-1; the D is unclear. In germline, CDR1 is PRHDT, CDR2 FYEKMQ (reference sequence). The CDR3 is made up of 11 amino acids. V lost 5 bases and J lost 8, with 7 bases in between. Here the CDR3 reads CASSRVDEQFF. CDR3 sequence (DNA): TGTGCCAGCAGCCGAGTGGATGAGCAGTTCTTC.

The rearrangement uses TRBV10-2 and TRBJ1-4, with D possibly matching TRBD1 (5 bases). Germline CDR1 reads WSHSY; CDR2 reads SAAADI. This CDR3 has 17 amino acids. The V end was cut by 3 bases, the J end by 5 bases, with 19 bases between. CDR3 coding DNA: TGCGCCAGCAGTGAAGGGGCAGGGCTACGATTAAATGAAAAACTGTTTTTT. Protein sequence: CASSEGAGLRLNEKLFF.

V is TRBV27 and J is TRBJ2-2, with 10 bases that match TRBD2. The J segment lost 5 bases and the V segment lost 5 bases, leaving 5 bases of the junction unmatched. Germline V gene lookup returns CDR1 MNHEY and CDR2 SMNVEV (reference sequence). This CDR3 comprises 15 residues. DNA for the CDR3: TGTGCCAGCAGTCTCCTAGCGGGAGCGACCGGGGAGCTGTTTTTT. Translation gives CASSLLAGATGELFF.

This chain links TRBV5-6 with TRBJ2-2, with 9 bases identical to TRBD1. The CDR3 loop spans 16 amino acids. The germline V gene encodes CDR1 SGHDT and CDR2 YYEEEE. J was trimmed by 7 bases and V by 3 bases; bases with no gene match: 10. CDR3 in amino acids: CASSYYKTGGSGELFF. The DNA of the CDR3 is TGTGCCAGCAGCTACTATAAAACAGGGGGCAGCGGGGAGCTGTTTTTT. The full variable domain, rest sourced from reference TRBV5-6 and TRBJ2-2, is DAGVTQSPTHLIKTRGQQVTLRCSPKSGHDTVSWYQQALGQGPQFIFQYYEEEERQRGNFPDRFSGHQFPNYSSELNVNALLLGDSALYLCASSYYKTGGSGELFFGEGSRLTVL.

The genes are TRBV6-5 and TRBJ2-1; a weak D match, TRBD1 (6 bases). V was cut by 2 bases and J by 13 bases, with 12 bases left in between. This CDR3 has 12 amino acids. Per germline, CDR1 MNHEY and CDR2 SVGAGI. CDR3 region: CASSYQTGEQFF. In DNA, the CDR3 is TGTGCCAGCAGTTACCAGACAGGAGAACAGTTCTTC.

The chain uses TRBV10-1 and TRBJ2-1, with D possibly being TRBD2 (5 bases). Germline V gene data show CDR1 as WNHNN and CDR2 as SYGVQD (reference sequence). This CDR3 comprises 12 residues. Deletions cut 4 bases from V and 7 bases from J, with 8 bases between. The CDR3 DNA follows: TGCGCCAGCAGTGCCGGGGTGAATGAGCAGTTCTTC. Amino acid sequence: CASSAGVNEQFF.

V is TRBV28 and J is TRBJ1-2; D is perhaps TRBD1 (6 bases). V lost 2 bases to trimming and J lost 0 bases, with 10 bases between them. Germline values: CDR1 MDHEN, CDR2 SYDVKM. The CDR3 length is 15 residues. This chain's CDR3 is CASSLGGAPNYGYTF. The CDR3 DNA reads TGTGCCAGCAGTTTAGGGGGGGCGCCTAACTATGGCTACACCTTC.

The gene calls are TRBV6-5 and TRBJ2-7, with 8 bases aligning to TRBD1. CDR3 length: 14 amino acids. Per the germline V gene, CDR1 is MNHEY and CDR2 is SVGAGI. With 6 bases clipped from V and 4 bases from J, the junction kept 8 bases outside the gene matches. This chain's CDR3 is CASSPGQGEYEQYF. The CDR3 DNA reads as TGTGCCAGCAGCCCAGGACAGGGAGAGTACGAGCAGTACTTC.

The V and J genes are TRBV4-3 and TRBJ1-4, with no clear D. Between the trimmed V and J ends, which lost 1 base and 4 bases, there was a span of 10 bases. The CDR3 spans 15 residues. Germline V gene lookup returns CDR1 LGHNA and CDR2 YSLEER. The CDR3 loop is CASSQGQHRNEKLFF. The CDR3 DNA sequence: TGCGCCAGCAGCCAAGGGCAACACCGTAATGAAAAACTGTTTTTT.

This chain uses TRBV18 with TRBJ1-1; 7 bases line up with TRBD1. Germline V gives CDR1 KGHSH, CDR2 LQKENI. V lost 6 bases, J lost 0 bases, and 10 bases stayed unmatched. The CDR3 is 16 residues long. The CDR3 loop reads CASSEGQSAMNTEAFF. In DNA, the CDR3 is TGTGCCAGCTCGGAGGGACAGTCCGCTATGAACACTGAAGCTTTCTTT. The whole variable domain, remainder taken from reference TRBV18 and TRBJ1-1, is NAGVMQNPRHLVRRRGQEARLRCSPMKGHSHVYWYRQLPEEGLKFMVYLQKENIIDESGMPKERFSAEFPKEGPSILRIQQVVRGDSAAYFCASSEGQSAMNTEAFFGQGTRLTVV.

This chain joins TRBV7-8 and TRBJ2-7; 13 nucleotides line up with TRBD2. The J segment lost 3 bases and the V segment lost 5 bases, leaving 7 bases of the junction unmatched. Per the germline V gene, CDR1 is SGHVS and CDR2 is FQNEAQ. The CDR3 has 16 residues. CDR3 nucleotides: TGTGCCAGCAGCCCGCGGACTAGCGGGAGTCTCTACGAGCAGTACTTC. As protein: CASSPRTSGSLYEQYF.

Written as DNA, the CDR3 is TGTGCCAGCAGCTTAGATCGACAAAACACTGAAGCTTTCTTT. Translating it yields CASSLDRQNTEAFF. This chain links TRBV11-2 with TRBJ1-1, with D unclear. Trimming shortened V by 0 bases and J by 2 bases, and 7 bases separated the two germline ends. This CDR3 is built from 14 residues. Germline-derived CDR1 and CDR2 are SGHAT and FQNNGV.

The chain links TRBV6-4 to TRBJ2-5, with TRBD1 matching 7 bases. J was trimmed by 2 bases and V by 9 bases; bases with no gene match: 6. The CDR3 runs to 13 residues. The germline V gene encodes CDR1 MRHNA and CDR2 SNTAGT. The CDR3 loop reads CARRQGSQETQYF. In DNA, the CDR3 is TGTGCCAGAAGACAGGGATCTCAAGAGACCCAGTACTTC.